Listed below are T cell receptor beta chains from one sample, sequenced in a study of shared clonotypes between healthy human individuals. TCRdb's table, derived via immunoSEQ multiplex PCR, lists solely in-frame clones and lacks some. The sample has a few million clones; approximately 90% are singletons. The specimen was naive CD4+ T cells sorted from blood. The source is a man aged 18 to 35 in good health. The CDR3 runs from the conserved cysteine through the conserved F or W. A D gene is named only where the DNA matches it firmly. The listing skips clone size in some rows; elsewhere it reads once, few, many or a size class.

cdr3_length	v_call	d_call	j_call	clone_size	cdr3_aa	cdr3_nt
14	TRBV28	NA	TRBJ2-5	NA	CASRQTRIPETQYF	TGTGCCAGCAGACAGACTAGAATCCCCGAGACCCAGTACTTC
15	TRBV7-2	NA	TRBJ2-7	NA	CASSHSDRRVYEQYF	TGTGCCAGCAGCCACTCCGACAGGCGGGTCTACGAGCAGTACTTC
15	TRBV5-1	TRBD1	TRBJ2-7	NA	CASSFGDRDLLEQYF	TGCGCCAGCAGCTTTGGAGACAGGGATTTATTGGAGCAGTACTTC
16	TRBV28	TRBD2	TRBJ2-7	NA	CASSLRTSGGSYEQYF	TGTGCCAGCAGTTTACGGACTAGCGGGGGGTCCTACGAGCAGTACTTC
16	TRBV4-2	TRBD2	TRBJ2-3	NA	CASSQGWGRDTDTQYF	TGTGCCAGCAGCCAGGGCTGGGGGAGGGACACAGATACGCAGTATTTT
13	TRBV5-4	NA	TRBJ2-3	NA	CAKSSENTDTQYF	TGTGCCAAATCCTCAGAAAACACAGATACGCAGTATTTT
14	TRBV29-1	TRBD1	TRBJ2-7	NA	CSVETGRPSYEQYF	TGCAGCGTTGAGACAGGGAGACCATCCTACGAGCAGTACTTC
16	TRBV7-2	TRBD2	TRBJ2-3	NA	CASSPGLAGGPSTQYF	TGTGCCAGCAGCCCCGGACTAGCGGGAGGGCCTAGTACGCAGTATTTT
14	TRBV2	TRBD2	TRBJ2-1	NA	CASSLASGREEQFF	TGTGCCAGTTCATTAGCTAGCGGGAGGGAAGAGCAGTTCTTC
11	TRBV19	TRBD1	TRBJ2-5	NA	CATRTGETQYF	TGTGCCACTCGGACAGGGGAGACCCAGTACTTC
14	TRBV5-1	NA	TRBJ2-1	NA	CASRRDLPPNEQFF	TGCGCCAGTAGACGGGACCTACCCCCCAATGAGCAGTTCTTC
15	TRBV9	NA	TRBJ2-7	NA	CASSVDTSHHREQYF	TGTGCCAGCAGCGTAGATACCTCGCACCACCGCGAGCAGTACTTC
14	TRBV5-4	TRBD1	TRBJ2-7	NA	CASSSGQGGYEQYF	TGTGCCAGCAGCTCGGGACAGGGGGGCTACGAGCAGTACTTC
13	TRBV2	NA	TRBJ1-1	NA	CASSVDGDTEAFF	TGTGCCAGCAGTGTCGACGGGGACACTGAAGCTTTCTTT
16	TRBV9	TRBD1	TRBJ2-2	NA	CASSAGQGANTGELFF	TGTGCCAGCAGCGCTGGACAGGGCGCGAACACCGGGGAGCTGTTTTTT
12	TRBV12-5	NA	TRBJ1-2	once	CASGLLGTAPTF	TGTGCTAGTGGCCTCCTCGGGACCGCTCCCACCTTC
15	TRBV7-3	NA	TRBJ2-7	NA	CASSHDGGSSYEQYF	TGTGCCAGCAGCCATGACGGAGGAAGTTCCTACGAGCAGTACTTC
13	TRBV30	NA	TRBJ2-1	NA	CAWSRDSVNEQFF	TGTGCCTGGAGCCGGGACTCAGTCAATGAGCAGTTCTTC
14	TRBV2	TRBD1	TRBJ1-5	NA	CASSGTGINQPQHF	TGTGCCAGCAGTGGGACAGGGATTAATCAGCCCCAGCATTTT
16	TRBV11-2	TRBD2	TRBJ2-1	few	CASSLVRTSLYNEQFF	TGTGCCAGCAGCTTAGTTAGGACTAGCCTGTACAATGAGCAGTTCTTC
17	TRBV11-2	NA	TRBJ2-7	once	CASSFLAPNREGREQYF	TGTGCCAGCAGCTTTCTCGCCCCAAACAGGGAGGGAAGGGAGCAGTACTTC
14	TRBV2	TRBD1	TRBJ2-1	NA	CASRGQGGYNEQFF	TGTGCCAGCAGGGGACAGGGTGGGTACAATGAGCAGTTCTTC
15	TRBV5-6	NA	TRBJ2-4	NA	CASSLGGVAKNIQYF	TGTGCCAGCAGCTTGGGGGGAGTAGCCAAAAACATTCAGTACTTC
13	TRBV19	NA	TRBJ2-5	NA	CASSIVQGETQYF	TGTGCCAGTAGTATTGTACAGGGAGAGACCCAGTACTTC
14	TRBV19	TRBD1	TRBJ1-5	NA	CASSQQGIKQPQHF	TGTGCCAGTAGCCAACAGGGGATTAAACAGCCCCAGCATTTT
17	TRBV28	TRBD1	TRBJ1-6	NA	CASRTRGTGKGNSPLHF	TGTGCCAGCAGAACCCGCGGGACAGGGAAAGGGAATTCACCCCTCCACTTT
15	TRBV7-9	TRBD1	TRBJ1-1	few	CASSQQTGGDTEAFF	TGTGCCAGCAGCCAACAAACAGGGGGCGACACTGAAGCTTTCTTT
16	TRBV12-2	NA	TRBJ2-5	NA	CASRPNPRDYGETQYF	TGTGCAAGTCGTCCAAACCCCCGGGACTACGGAGAGACCCAGTACTTC
14	TRBV5-6	NA	TRBJ2-5	NA	CASSLRGVYETQYF	TGTGCCAGCAGCCTGCGGGGAGTCTATGAGACCCAGTACTTC
13	TRBV7-2	NA	TRBJ2-2	NA	CASSLGSAGELFF	TGTGCCAGCAGCTTAGGTTCCGCCGGGGAGCTGTTTTTT
16	TRBV18	NA	TRBJ1-1	NA	CASSQTERTQGTEAFF	TGTGCCAGCTCACAAACAGAAAGGACTCAGGGGACTGAAGCTTTCTTT
12	TRBV7-2	NA	TRBJ2-7	NA	CASSLPLVEQYF	TGTGCCAGCAGCCTCCCGCTGGTGGAGCAGTACTTC
15	TRBV6-6	NA	TRBJ2-5	once	CASSYTGDLVETQYF	TGTGCCAGCAGTTACACCGGGGACCTTGTAGAGACCCAGTACTTC
18	TRBV4-3	NA	TRBJ1-3	NA	CASSKIQDTDRLGNTIYF	TGCGCCAGCAGCAAAATCCAAGATACAGATCGTCTAGGAAACACCATATATTTT
15	TRBV6-5	TRBD1	TRBJ1-4	NA	CASSRGTGNNEKLFF	TGTGCCAGCAGTAGGGGGACAGGGAACAATGAAAAACTGTTTTTT